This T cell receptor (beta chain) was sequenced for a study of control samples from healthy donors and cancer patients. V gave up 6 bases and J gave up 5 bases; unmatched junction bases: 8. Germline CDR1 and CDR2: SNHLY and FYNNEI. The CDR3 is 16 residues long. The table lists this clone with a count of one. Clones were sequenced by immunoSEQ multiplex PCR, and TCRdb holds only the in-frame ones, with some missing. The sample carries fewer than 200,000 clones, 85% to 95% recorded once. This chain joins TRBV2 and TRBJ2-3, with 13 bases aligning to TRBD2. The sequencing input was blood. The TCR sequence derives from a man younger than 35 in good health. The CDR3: CASRATSGGALDTQYF. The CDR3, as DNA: TGTGCCAGCAGGGCTACTAGCGGGGGGGCCCTAGATACGCAGTATTTT.